This T cell receptor (beta chain) comes out of a study of identical twins. General study points: Within beta out-of-frame sequences, the excess sharing observed between twins was weaker.

Each cDNA held unique molecular identifiers, and template switching gave it a universal primer site. One entry per CDR3 protein results from TCRdb running MiXCR on the 5' RACE reads. The sample holds hundreds of thousands of distinct CDR3 sequences, under 9% seen once. With no exceptions, donors were healthy Caucasians. CDR3 length: 15 residues. CDR1 DFQATT and CDR2 SNEGSKA come from the germline V gene (reference sequence). The J segment lost 4 bases and the V segment lost 1 base, leaving 6 bases of the junction unmatched. This clonotype was counted only a few times. Its antigen is still unknown. These data were likewise used in another study, on yellow fever vaccine responses in identical twins.

The receptor comes from a young woman in good health. The sequenced material came from memory (CD45RO+) T cells sorted from blood. The gene calls are TRBV20-1 and TRBJ2-7; 11 bases align to TRBD1. This CDR3 reads CSARGPGQGGYEQYF. DNA of the CDR3: TGCAGTGCTAGAGGTCCGGGACAGGGGGGATACGAGCAGTACTTC.